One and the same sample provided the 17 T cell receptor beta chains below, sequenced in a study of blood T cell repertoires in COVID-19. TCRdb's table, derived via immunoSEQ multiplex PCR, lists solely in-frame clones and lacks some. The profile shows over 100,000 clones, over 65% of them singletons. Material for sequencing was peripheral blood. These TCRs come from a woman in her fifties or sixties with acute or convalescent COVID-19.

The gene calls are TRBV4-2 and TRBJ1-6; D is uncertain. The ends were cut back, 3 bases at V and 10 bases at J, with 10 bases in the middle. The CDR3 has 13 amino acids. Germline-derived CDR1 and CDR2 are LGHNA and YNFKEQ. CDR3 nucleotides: TGTGCCAGCAGCCAGTCCAGCGGATCACCCCTCCACTTT. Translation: CASSQSSGSPLHF.

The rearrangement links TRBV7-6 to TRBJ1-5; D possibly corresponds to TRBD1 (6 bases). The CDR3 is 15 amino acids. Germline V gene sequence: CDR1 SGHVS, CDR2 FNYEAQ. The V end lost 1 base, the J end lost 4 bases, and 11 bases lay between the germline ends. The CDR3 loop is CASSLESGENQPQHF. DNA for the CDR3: TGTGCCAGCAGCTTAGAGTCAGGGGAGAATCAGCCCCAGCATTTT.

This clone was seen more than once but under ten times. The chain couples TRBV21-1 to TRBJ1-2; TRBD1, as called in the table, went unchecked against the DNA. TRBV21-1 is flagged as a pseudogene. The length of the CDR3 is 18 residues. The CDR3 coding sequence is TGTGCCAGCAGCGAAAACACAGGGGTGGGTTCCCCTAACTATGGCTACACCTTC. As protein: CASSENTGVGSPNYGYTF.

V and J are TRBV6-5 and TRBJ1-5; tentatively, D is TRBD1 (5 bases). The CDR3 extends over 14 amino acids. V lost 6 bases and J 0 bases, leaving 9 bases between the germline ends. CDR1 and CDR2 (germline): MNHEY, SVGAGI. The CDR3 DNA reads TGTGCCAGCAGAGACGACAGTAGCAATCAGCCCCAGCATTTT. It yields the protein CASRDDSSNQPQHF.

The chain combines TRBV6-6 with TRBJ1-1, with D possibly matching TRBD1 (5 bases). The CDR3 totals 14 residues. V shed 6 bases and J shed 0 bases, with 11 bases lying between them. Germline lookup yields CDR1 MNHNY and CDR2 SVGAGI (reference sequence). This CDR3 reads CASRGLTVNTEAFF. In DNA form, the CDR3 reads TGTGCCAGCAGGGGCTTGACAGTGAACACTGAAGCTTTCTTT.

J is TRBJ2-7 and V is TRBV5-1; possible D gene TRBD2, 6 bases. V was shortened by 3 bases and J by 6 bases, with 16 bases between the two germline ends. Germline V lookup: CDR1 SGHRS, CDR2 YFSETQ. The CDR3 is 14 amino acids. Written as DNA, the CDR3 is TGCGCCAGCAGCTCCTACCCTAGCGCTCGCGAGCAGTACTTC. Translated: CASSSYPSAREQYF.

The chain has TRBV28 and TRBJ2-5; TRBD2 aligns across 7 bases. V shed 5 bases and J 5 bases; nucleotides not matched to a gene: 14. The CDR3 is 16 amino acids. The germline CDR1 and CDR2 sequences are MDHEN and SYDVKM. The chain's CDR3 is CASSKPLTSLGETQYF. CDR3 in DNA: TGTGCCAGCAGTAAACCCCTGACTAGCTTAGGGGAGACCCAGTACTTC.

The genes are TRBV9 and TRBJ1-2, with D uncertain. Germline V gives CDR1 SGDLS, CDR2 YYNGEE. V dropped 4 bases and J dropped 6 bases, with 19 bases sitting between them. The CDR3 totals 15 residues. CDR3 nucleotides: TGTGCCAGCAGCCCCACACCTTCGCCCCGGGATGGCTACACCTTC. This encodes CASSPTPSPRDGYTF.

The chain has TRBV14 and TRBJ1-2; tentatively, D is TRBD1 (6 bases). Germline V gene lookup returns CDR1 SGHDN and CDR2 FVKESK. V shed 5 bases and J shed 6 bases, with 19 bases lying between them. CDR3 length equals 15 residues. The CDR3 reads CASSNGGRGKDGYTF. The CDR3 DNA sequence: TGTGCCAGCAGCAATGGGGGCAGGGGAAAGGATGGCTACACCTTC.

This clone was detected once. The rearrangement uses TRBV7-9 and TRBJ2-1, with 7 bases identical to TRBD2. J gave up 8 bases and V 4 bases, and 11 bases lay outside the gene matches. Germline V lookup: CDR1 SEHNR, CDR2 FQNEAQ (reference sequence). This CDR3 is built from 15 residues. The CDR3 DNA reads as TGTGCCAGCAGCTCGCCGCTAGCGGTAGACGATGAGCAGTTCTTC. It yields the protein CASSSPLAVDDEQFF.

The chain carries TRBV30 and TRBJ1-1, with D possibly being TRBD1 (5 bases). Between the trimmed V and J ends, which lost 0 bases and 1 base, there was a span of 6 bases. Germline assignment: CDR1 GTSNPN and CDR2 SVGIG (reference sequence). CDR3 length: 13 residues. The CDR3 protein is CAWSVGANTEAFF. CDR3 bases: TGTGCCTGGAGTGTAGGGGCGAACACTGAAGCTTTCTTT.

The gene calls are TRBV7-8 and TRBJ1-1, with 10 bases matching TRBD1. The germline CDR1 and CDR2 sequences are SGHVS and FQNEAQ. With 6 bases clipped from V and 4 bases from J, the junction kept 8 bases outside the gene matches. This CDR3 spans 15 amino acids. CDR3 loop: CASRPSGQGSTEAFF. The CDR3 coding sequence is TGTGCCAGCAGACCCTCGGGACAGGGGAGCACTGAAGCTTTCTTT.

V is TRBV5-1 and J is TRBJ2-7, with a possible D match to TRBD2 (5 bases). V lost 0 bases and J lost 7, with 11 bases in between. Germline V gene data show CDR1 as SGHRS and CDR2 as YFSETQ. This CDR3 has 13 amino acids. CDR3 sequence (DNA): TGCGCCAGCAGCTTGGGACCCCCGGGGGAGCAGTACTTC. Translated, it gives CASSLGPPGEQYF.

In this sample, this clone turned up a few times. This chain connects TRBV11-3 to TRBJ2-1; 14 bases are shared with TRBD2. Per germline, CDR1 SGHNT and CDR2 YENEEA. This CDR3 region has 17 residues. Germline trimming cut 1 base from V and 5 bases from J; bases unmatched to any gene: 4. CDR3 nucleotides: TGTGCCAGCAGCTTAGCCTGGGGACTAGCGGGAGACAATGAGCAGTTCTTC. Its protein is CASSLAWGLAGDNEQFF.

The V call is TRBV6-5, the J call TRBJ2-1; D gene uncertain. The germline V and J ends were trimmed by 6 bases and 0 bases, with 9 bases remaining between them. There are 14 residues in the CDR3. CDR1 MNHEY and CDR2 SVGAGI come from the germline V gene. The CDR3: CASRLLSSYNEQFF. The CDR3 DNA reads TGTGCCAGCAGGCTCCTGAGCTCCTACAATGAGCAGTTCTTC.

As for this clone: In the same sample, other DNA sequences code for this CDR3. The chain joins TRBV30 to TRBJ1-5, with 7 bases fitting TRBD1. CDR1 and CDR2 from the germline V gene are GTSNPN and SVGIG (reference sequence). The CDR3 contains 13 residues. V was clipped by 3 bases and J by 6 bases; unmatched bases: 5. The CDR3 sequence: CAWSRQGGQPQHF. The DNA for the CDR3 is TGTGCCTGGAGCAGACAGGGAGGTCAGCCCCAGCATTTT.

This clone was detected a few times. DNA for the CDR3: TGTGCCAGCGCTAAGGGTTTTACAGGGAGTAGGGGGACCTTC. Translated: CASAKGFTGSRGTF. The genes are TRBV28 and TRBJ1-2, with D possibly TRBD1 on 6 matching bases. V was clipped by 8 bases and J by 14 bases, with 27 bases between them. Germline values: CDR1 MDHEN, CDR2 SYDVKM. The CDR3 extends over 14 amino acids.